This T cell receptor beta chain was identified during a study of blood T cell repertoires in COVID-19. The CDR3 extends over 15 amino acids. The germline gives CDR1 SGHRS, CDR2 YFSETQ. J was trimmed by 3 bases and V by 2 bases; bases with no gene match: 3. Assay: immunoSEQ multiplex PCR; the TCRdb copy retains only in-frame clones and omits some. The table lists a few hundred thousand clones, about 91% of them singletons, with over 10% in the top ten. This chain uses TRBV5-1 with TRBJ2-1, with 9 bases aligning to TRBD1. This clonotype originated in a woman aged 50 to 60 with COVID-19, enrolled during active disease. The specimen sequenced was peripheral blood. CDR3 bases: TGCGCCAGCAGCTTCCGACAGGGGGACTACAATGAGCAGTTCTTC. Residues: CASSFRQGDYNEQFF.